This T cell receptor (beta chain) derives from a study of T cells in localized non-small cell lung cancer. General study findings and limits: Clonality peaked in uninvolved adjacent lung rather than tumor. Patients showing higher blood T cell density tended to see longer overall survival. A median of approximately 60 of the top 100 tumor clones appeared in adjacent lung, which was paired and uninvolved. Sequencing, confined to only one tumor region, leaves heterogeneity possible.

Worth noting for this clone: Its antigen remains unknown.

CDR3 length: 14 residues. Looked up from germline, CDR1 is MNHEY and CDR2 is SVGAGI. The ends lost 6 bases at V and 4 bases at J; junction bases unmatched: 5. The table came from immunoSEQ multiplex PCR; TCRdb's copy has only in-frame clones and leaves some out. The sample contains just over 20,000 clones, more than 75% of which appear only once. Source: PBMCs, taken before any cancer treatment. This sequence originates from a woman aged 35-75 years with stage II squamous cell lung carcinoma. The gene calls are TRBV6-5 and TRBJ2-2; 7 bases fit TRBD2. CDR3 DNA: TGTGCCAGCAGGGGGACTAATCTCACCGGGGAGCTGTTTTTT. Translating gives CASRGTNLTGELFF.